The present entry profiles one T cell receptor (beta chain) with its context. The sample comes from a study of blood T cells in healthy people across ages. Using a J-beta primer mix together with a sample-barcoded 5' primer, a second PCR was run for roughly 6 to 12 cycles. CDR3-containing paired-end reads numbered at least 2.5 million in each sample. Using its own MiXCR run on the 5' RACE reads, TCRdb lists one record per CDR3 protein. Of fewer than 900,000 distinct CDR3 sequences listed, about 42% were seen once; the top ten hold 20%. Every donor provided 9.5 to 10 milliliters of peripheral blood. J lost 5 bases, V lost 2 bases, and 6 bases had no gene match. The CDR3 loop spans 15 amino acids. Germline values: CDR1 MNHEY, CDR2 SVGAGI.

The TCR sequence derives from a woman aged 55-75 years in good health. The sequenced material came from blood. The rearrangement uses TRBV6-5 and TRBJ2-7; 10 bases line up with TRBD2. The CDR3 region has the DNA TGTGCCAGCAGTTACGTACGGACTAGCGGCAACGAGCAGTACTTC. Translated, it gives CASSYVRTSGNEQYF.